This TCR beta chain is drawn from a study of T cells in tumors after PD-1 blockade. Study-level information: Patients had no prior checkpoint blockade, systemic immunosuppressants, or anti-cancer therapy within 4 weeks. Broader study findings: Blood contained about 38% of the tumor's TCR clonotypes.

For this clone: Its cognate antigen is unknown.

Data came from immunoSEQ multiplex PCR; TCRdb stores just in-frame clones and leaves some out. This table holds around 19,000 clones, more than 70% found once. Germline-derived CDR1 and CDR2 are MGHRA and YSYEKL. CDR3 length equals 16 residues. V was clipped by 0 bases and J by 8 bases, with 16 bases between them. This clonotype originated in a human donor with basal cell carcinoma. The chain uses TRBV4-1 and TRBJ1-4; D gene ambiguous. Sequences were derived from PBMCs, sampled before anti-PD-1 treatment. The CDR3 loop is CASSQDLRLFREKLFF. The CDR3 DNA reads TGCGCCAGCAGCCAAGACCTAAGACTCTTTCGGGAAAAACTGTTTTTT.